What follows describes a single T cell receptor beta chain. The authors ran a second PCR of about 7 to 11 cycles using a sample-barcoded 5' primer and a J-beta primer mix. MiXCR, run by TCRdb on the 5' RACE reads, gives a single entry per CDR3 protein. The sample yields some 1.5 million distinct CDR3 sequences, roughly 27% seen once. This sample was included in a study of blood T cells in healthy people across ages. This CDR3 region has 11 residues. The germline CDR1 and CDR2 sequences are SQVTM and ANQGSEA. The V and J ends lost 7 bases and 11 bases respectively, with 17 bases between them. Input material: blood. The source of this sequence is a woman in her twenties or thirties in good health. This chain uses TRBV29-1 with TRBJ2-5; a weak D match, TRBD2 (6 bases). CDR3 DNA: TGCAGCGCCTCTAGCGCAAATGAGCAGTACTTC. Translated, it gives CSASSANEQYF.